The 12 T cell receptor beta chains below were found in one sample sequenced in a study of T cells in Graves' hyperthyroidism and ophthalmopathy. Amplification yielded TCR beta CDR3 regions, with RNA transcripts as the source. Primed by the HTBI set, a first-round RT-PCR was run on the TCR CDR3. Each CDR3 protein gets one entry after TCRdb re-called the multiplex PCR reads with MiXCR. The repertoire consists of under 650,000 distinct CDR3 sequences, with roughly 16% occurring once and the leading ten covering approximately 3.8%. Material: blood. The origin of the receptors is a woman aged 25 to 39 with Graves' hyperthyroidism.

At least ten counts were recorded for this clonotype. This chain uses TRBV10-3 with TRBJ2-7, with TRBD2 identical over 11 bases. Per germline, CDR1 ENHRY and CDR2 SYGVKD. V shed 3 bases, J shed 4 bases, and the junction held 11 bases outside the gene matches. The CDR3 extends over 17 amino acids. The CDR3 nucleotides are TGTGCCATCAGTGAACCCGGTCTAGCGGGAGGAAAGTACGAGCAGTACTTC. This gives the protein CAISEPGLAGGKYEQYF.

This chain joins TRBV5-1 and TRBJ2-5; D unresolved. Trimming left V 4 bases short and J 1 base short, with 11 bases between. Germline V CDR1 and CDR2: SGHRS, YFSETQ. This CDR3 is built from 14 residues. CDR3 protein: CASSPGRVQETQYF. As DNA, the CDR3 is TGCGCCAGCAGCCCCGGACGGGTCCAAGAGACCCAGTACTTC.

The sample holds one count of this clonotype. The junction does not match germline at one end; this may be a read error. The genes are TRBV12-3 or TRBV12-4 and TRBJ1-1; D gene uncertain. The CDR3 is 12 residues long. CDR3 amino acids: CASSLGNTEASF. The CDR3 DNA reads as TGTGCCAGCAGTTTAGGCAACACTGAAGCTTCCTTT.

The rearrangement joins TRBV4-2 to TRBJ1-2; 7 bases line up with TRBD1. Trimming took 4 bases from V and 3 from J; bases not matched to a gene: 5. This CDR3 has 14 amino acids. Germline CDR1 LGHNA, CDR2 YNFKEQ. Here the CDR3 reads CASSPFTGDYGYTF. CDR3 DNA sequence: TGTGCCAGCAGCCCTTTCACAGGGGACTATGGCTACACCTTC.

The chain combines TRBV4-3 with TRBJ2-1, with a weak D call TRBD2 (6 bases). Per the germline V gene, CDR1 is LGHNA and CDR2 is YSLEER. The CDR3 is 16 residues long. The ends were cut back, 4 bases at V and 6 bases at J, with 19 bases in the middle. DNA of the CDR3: TGCGCCAGCAGCCTCGAAGCGGGTTTACAACTCAATGAGCAGTTCTTC. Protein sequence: CASSLEAGLQLNEQFF.

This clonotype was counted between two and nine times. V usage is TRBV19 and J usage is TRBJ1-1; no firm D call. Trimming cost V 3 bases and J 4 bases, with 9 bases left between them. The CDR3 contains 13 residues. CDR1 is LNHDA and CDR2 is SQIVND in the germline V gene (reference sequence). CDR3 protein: CASSMRSLTEAFF. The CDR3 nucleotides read TGTGCCAGTAGTATGAGAAGCCTCACTGAAGCTTTCTTT.

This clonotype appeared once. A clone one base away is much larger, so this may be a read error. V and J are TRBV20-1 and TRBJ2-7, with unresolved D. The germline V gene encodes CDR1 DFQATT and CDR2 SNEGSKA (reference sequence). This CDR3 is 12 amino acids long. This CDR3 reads CSLTYINYERYF. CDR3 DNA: TGCAGCCTGACCTATATAAACTACGAGCGGTACTTC.

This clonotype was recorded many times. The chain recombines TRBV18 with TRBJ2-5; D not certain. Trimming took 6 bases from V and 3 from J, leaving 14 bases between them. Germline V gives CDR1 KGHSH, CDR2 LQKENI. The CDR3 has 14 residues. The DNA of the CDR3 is TGTGCCAGCTCCCGCAGTTTAGGAGAAGAGACCCAGTACTTC. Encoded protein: CASSRSLGEETQYF.

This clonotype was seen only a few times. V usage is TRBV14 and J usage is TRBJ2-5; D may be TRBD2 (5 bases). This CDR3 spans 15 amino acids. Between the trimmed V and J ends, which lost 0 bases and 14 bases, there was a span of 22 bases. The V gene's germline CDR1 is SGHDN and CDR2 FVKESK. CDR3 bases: TGTGCCAGCAGCCAAGAATCCCCGTCTCGGGGAACCCGATACTTC. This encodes CASSQESPSRGTRYF.

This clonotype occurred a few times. The DNA for the CDR3 is TGTGCCAGCAGTTTATCTGGAGATGATCAGCCCCAGCATTTT. This codes for CASSLSGDDQPQHF. The rearrangement joins TRBV27 to TRBJ1-5; D ambiguous. The germline V gene encodes CDR1 MNHEY and CDR2 SMNVEV (reference sequence). V was pared by 0 bases and J by 5 bases, with 8 bases between. The CDR3 runs to 14 residues.

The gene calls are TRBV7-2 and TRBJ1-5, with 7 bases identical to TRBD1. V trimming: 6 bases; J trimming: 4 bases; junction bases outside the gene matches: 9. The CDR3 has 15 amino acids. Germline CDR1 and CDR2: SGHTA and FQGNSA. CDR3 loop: CASSGPRGWNQPQHF. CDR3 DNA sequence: TGTGCCAGCAGTGGACCCAGGGGGTGGAATCAGCCCCAGCATTTT.

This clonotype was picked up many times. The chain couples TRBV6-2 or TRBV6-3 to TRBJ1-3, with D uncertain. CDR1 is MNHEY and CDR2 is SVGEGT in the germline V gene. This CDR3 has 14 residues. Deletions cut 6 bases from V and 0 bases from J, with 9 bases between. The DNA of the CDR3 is TGTGCCAGCAGACTACACGCCTCTGGAAACACCATATATTTT. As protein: CASRLHASGNTIYF.